One sample yielded the 28 T cell receptor beta chains listed below, sequenced in a study of OX40 agonist ivuxolimab in advanced cancers. Method: immunoSEQ multiplex PCR; TCRdb's copy keeps in-frame clones and lacks some. This table has around 50,000 clones, around 87% appearing once. Sequencing was performed on CD4+ or CD8+ T cells sorted from blood, taken in a trial of the OX40 agonist ivuxolimab. These receptors originate from an adult with an advanced solid tumor such as melanoma, head and neck, liver or kidney cancer.

This clone has only a few counts. The V gene is TRBV4-2, the J gene TRBJ2-6; D possibly uses TRBD1 or TRBD2 (6 bases each). This CDR3 is built from 17 residues. Germline-derived CDR1 and CDR2 are LGHNA and YNFKEQ. V was shortened by 4 bases and J by 0 bases, with 13 bases between the two germline ends. CDR3 in DNA: TGTGCCAGCAGCCTTCAACAGGGAGGCTCTGGGGCCAACGTCCTGACTTTC. Its protein product is CASSLQQGGSGANVLTF.

The rearrangement joins TRBV11-3 to TRBJ2-7; 14 bases line up with TRBD2. With 5 bases clipped from V and 5 bases from J, the junction kept 2 bases outside the gene matches. CDR3 length: 14 residues. In germline, CDR1 is SGHNT, CDR2 YENEEA. The CDR3, as DNA: TGTGCCAGCAGCCAGGGACTAGCGGGAGACGAGCAGTACTTC. Protein product: CASSQGLAGDEQYF.

The chain has TRBV6-1 and TRBJ2-4; D is undetermined. The CDR3 contains 12 residues. Germline-derived CDR1 and CDR2 are MNHNS and SASEGT. V was clipped by 6 bases and J by 7 bases, with 10 bases between them. The CDR3 sequence: CASRELGNIQYF. The CDR3 DNA reads as TGTGCCAGCAGGGAATTAGGGAACATTCAGTACTTC.

This chain uses TRBV9 with TRBJ2-5, with D maybe TRBD1 (6 bases). Germline V gives CDR1 SGDLS, CDR2 YYNGEE. The CDR3 consists of 14 residues. V lost 2 bases, J lost 4 bases, and 12 bases lay in between. The CDR3 here is CASSVGQGRETQYF. DNA for the CDR3: TGTGCCAGCAGCGTGGGGCAGGGGCGAGAGACCCAGTACTTC.

V usage is TRBV28 and J usage is TRBJ2-7; D is ambiguous. The germline CDR1 and CDR2 sequences are MDHEN and SYDVKM. V gave up 2 bases and J gave up 6 bases, with 8 bases separating them. This CDR3 spans 12 amino acids. The CDR3 region has the DNA TGTGCCAGCAGTTTAAGTAGGTCCGAGCAGTACTTC. This codes for CASSLSRSEQYF.

This rearrangement joins TRBV4-1 to TRBJ1-4; the D gene is possibly TRBD1 (6 bases). V shed 1 base and J shed 8 bases, with 17 bases lying between them. CDR1 is MGHRA and CDR2 is YSYEKL in the germline V gene. The CDR3 covers 16 residues. The chain's CDR3 is CASSQVHREVWEKLFF. The CDR3 coding sequence is TGCGCCAGCAGCCAAGTCCACAGGGAGGTTTGGGAAAAACTGTTTTTT.

The J gene is TRBJ2-7, the V gene TRBV10-3; the match to TRBD1 covers 8 bases. The CDR3 spans 13 residues. CDR1 ENHRY and CDR2 SYGVKD come from the germline V gene. Unmatched junction bases numbered 8, after V lost 10 bases and J lost 3 bases. CDR3 in DNA: TGTGCCACGGGACAGGCTCTCGGCTACGAGCAGTACGTC. Its translation is CATGQALGYEQYV.

The V call is TRBV5-1, the J call TRBJ2-1, with 12 bases matching TRBD2. Per germline, CDR1 SGHRS and CDR2 YFSETQ. Losses at the gene ends were 5 bases for V and 7 bases for J; bases not matched to a gene: 10. The CDR3 loop spans 16 amino acids. Here the CDR3 DNA reads TGCGCCAGCAGGCCATCTAGCGGGGGGGCCGTAAATGAGCAGTTCTTC. Translation: CASRPSSGGAVNEQFF.

The CDR3 sequence: CASSIAGGQTAEAFF. CDR3 nucleotide sequence: TGTGCCAGTAGTATAGCGGGAGGGCAGACAGCTGAAGCTTTCTTT. The rearrangement links TRBV19 to TRBJ1-1; D possibly corresponds to TRBD1 (5 bases). Germline V gene sequence: CDR1 LNHDA, CDR2 SQIVND (reference sequence). CDR3 size: 15 residues. V was trimmed by 1 base and J by 6 bases, leaving 15 bases between them.

The chain recombines TRBV6-1 with TRBJ2-2, with a tentative D call TRBD1 (5 bases). Trimming cost V 8 bases and J 1 base, with 11 bases left between them. CDR1 is MNHNS and CDR2 is SASEGT in the germline V gene. There are 14 residues in the CDR3. Here the CDR3 DNA reads TGTGCCAGCCCCGTGCAGGGGAACACCGGGGAGCTGTTTTTT. This gives the protein CASPVQGNTGELFF.

The V call is TRBV29-1, the J call TRBJ1-1; the D is unclear. Per the germline V gene, CDR1 is SQVTM and CDR2 is ANQGSEA. Trimming cost V 6 bases and J 4 bases, with 21 bases left between them. The CDR3 spans 15 residues. The CDR3 spells CSVARSFRRVTEAFF. CDR3 bases: TGCAGCGTGGCCAGATCGTTCAGGAGGGTCACTGAAGCTTTCTTT.

V and J are TRBV2 and TRBJ1-1; perhaps TRBD1 as D (6 bases). The CDR3 consists of 14 residues. V was clipped by 7 bases and J by 4 bases, with 16 bases between them. Germline V CDR1 and CDR2: SNHLY, FYNNEI. CDR3 nucleotide sequence: TGTGCCAGCAACCTGGGGGGGCTGGGCACTGAAGCTTTCTTT. Protein: CASNLGGLGTEAFF.

V is TRBV18 and J is TRBJ2-1; D possibly matches TRBD1 or TRBD2 (6 bases each). Trimming pared 1 base from V and 5 bases from J, leaving 15 bases between. The length of the CDR3 is 16 residues. Looked up from germline, CDR1 is KGHSH and CDR2 is LQKENI. CDR3 nucleotides: TGTGCCAGCTCACCACTCGGGGGCTCTGTCGACAATGAGCAGTTCTTC. Protein sequence: CASSPLGGSVDNEQFF.

A note on this clone: The same CDR3 can be traced to other DNA sequences in this sample. V gene TRBV5-1 combines with J gene TRBJ2-7; D gene uncertain. Germline V gene data show CDR1 as SGHRS and CDR2 as YFSETQ. V shed 0 bases and J shed 3 bases, with 7 bases lying between them. The CDR3 totals 13 residues. The CDR3 is CASSLGRNYEQYF. In nucleotides, the CDR3 is TGCGCCAGCAGCTTGGGACGGAACTACGAGCAGTACTTC.

This chain connects TRBV4-1 to TRBJ2-3; perhaps D is TRBD1 or TRBD2 (6 bases each). From germline, CDR1 is MGHRA and CDR2 YSYEKL. V dropped 1 base and J dropped 4 bases, with 18 bases sitting between them. The CDR3 sequence is 17 residues long. CDR3 coding DNA: TGCGCCAGCAGCCAAGGGTGGGGGGCTAGTTCACCAGATACGCAGTATTTT. This gives the protein CASSQGWGASSPDTQYF.

The genes are TRBV9 and TRBJ1-6; unclear D gene. V lost 0 bases, J lost 10 bases, and 8 bases lay in between. CDR1 and CDR2 from the germline V gene are SGDLS and YYNGEE. The CDR3 extends over 13 amino acids. The CDR3 is CASSVVQGSPLHF. The CDR3 nucleotides are TGTGCCAGCAGCGTAGTCCAAGGGTCACCCCTCCACTTT.

The rearrangement uses TRBV18 and TRBJ2-2, with D possibly called TRBD1 or TRBD2 (5 bases each). CDR3 length: 15 residues. Germline V gene lookup returns CDR1 KGHSH and CDR2 LQKENI. Trimming stripped 6 bases from V and 1 base from J, with 12 bases between. The CDR3 region has the DNA TGTGCCAGCTCGTCCGGGACGGTGAACACCGGGGAGCTGTTTTTT. It translates to CASSSGTVNTGELFF.

This clone was seen a single time. This rearrangement joins TRBV7-9 to TRBJ2-3, with TRBD2 matching 11 bases. V shed 5 bases, J shed 0 bases, and the junction held 10 bases outside the gene matches. The germline V gene encodes CDR1 SEHNR and CDR2 FQNEAQ (reference sequence). This CDR3 has 18 residues. The CDR3 is CASSGSGGARYSTDTQYF. The CDR3 bases are TGTGCCAGCAGCGGTAGCGGGGGGGCGCGGTATAGCACAGATACGCAGTATTTT.

The chain uses TRBV9 and TRBJ2-7; 9 positions match TRBD1. With 7 bases clipped from V and 2 bases from J, the junction kept 7 bases outside the gene matches. Germline-derived CDR1 and CDR2 are SGDLS and YYNGEE. The CDR3 is 14 amino acids. The CDR3 DNA is TGTGCCAGCGGGCGGACAGGGGATACCTACGAGCAGTACTTC. This translates into CASGRTGDTYEQYF.

This clone appeared a single time. The rearrangement uses TRBV6-5 and TRBJ2-7; perhaps D is TRBD1 or TRBD2 (5 bases each). CDR3 length equals 13 residues. Germline CDR1 reads MNHEY; CDR2 reads SVGAGI. Trimming removed 7 bases from V and 1 base from J, with 11 bases in between. The CDR3 loop reads CASIGTGSYEQYV. Here the CDR3 DNA reads TGTGCCAGCATTGGGACGGGATCCTACGAGCAGTACGTC.

V usage is TRBV5-1 and J usage is TRBJ1-1; possibly TRBD1 for D (5 bases). Trimming pared 4 bases from V and 5 bases from J, leaving 12 bases between. Germline V gene lookup returns CDR1 SGHRS and CDR2 YFSETQ. This CDR3 spans 13 amino acids. DNA of the CDR3: TGCGCCAGCAGCCCTACCCGGGGGACTGAAGCTTTCTTT. Residues: CASSPTRGTEAFF.

J is TRBJ1-1 and V is TRBV27; D possibly corresponds to TRBD1 (5 bases). Germline CDR1 is MNHEY and CDR2 is SMNVEV (reference sequence). V was cut by 5 bases and J by 4 bases, with 14 bases left in between. CDR3 size: 14 residues. The CDR3 reads CASSTATVPTEAFF. The CDR3 DNA is TGTGCCAGCAGTACCGCGACAGTTCCCACTGAAGCTTTCTTT.

This sequence joins TRBV27 and TRBJ2-7, with 7 bases that match TRBD1. The V and J ends lost 6 bases and 2 bases, in that order; junction bases with no gene match: 7. The CDR3 covers 14 residues. Germline CDR1 MNHEY, CDR2 SMNVEV (reference sequence). CDR3 amino acids: CASRDPGQTYEQYF. The CDR3 DNA reads TGTGCCAGCAGAGATCCGGGACAGACCTACGAGCAGTACTTC.

The chain uses TRBV28 and TRBJ1-4, with D tentatively TRBD1 (6 bases). The CDR3 covers 15 residues. Germline CDR1 and CDR2: MDHEN and SYDVKM. V lost 5 bases, J lost 1 base, and 11 bases lay in between. The CDR3 sequence: CASSLYRVTNEKLFF. The CDR3 coding sequence is TGTGCCAGCAGTCTGTACAGGGTAACTAATGAAAAACTGTTTTTT.

Worth noting for this clone: It is unclear where the CDR3 begins or ends on the DNA, so no DNA is shown, and the CDR3 is as TCRdb lists it. V gene TRBV12-5 combines with J gene TRBJ1-4; TRBD1, the table's D call, was not compared with the DNA. Per germline, CDR1 LGHNT and CDR2 FRNRAP. With termini counted, the CDR3 has 19 amino acids. CDR3 protein: CASGFPRAGLRSKMKNCFF.

The chain is built from TRBV7-2 and TRBJ1-2, with no clear D. CDR3 length: 12 residues. V dropped 2 bases and J dropped 8 bases, with 9 bases sitting between them. Looked up from germline, CDR1 is SGHTA and CDR2 is FQGNSA. This CDR3 is CASSLLRLGYTF. DNA for the CDR3: TGTGCCAGCAGCTTACTTCGGCTAGGCTACACCTTC.

The V and J genes are TRBV19 and TRBJ2-1, with a possible D match to TRBD2 (5 bases). Per germline, CDR1 LNHDA and CDR2 SQIVND (reference sequence). The CDR3 has 13 residues. Trimming removed 8 bases at V and 6 bases at J, with 14 bases between. CDR3 sequence: CASSGYSSNEQFF. In DNA form, the CDR3 reads TGTGCCAGTTCGGGGTATTCGTCCAATGAGCAGTTCTTC. Based on the CDR3 plus reference TRBV19 and TRBJ2-1, the full variable domain is DGGITQSPKYLFRKEGQNVTLSCEQNLNHDAMYWYRQDPGQGLRLIYYSQIVNDFQKGDIAEGYSVSREKKESFPLTVTSAQKNPTAFYLCASSGYSSNEQFFGPGTRLTVL.

The chain couples TRBV6-1 to TRBJ1-2; 8 nucleotides align to TRBD1. Trimming at V came to 4 bases and at J to 1 base, leaving 11 bases not matched to a gene. The CDR3 runs 17 residues. CDR1 MNHNS and CDR2 SASEGT come from the germline V gene. CDR3 DNA: TGTGCCAGCAGTGGATGGGCAGGGGGCCAACATAACTATGGCTACACCTTC. Encoded protein: CASSGWAGGQHNYGYTF.